Sequencing of this T cell receptor beta chain was carried out in a study of T cell repertoires in cytomegalovirus infection. Of note for this clonotype: Antigen specificity is unknown.

The CDR3 totals 16 residues. The germline V gene encodes CDR1 MNHGY and CDR2 SAAAGT. The ends were cut back, 6 bases at V and 4 bases at J, with 21 bases in the middle. Each CDR3 protein is one row after TCRdb ran MiXCR on the reads. Here the sample spans approximately 100,000 distinct CDR3 sequences, less than 55% being singletons. The source material was CD8+ T cells from cultured PBMCs, sampled from culture after CMV antigen stimulation. The TCR comes from a human donor in good health (CMV status not recorded). Some clones in this sample may be carry-over from other donors' samples. This rearrangement joins TRBV6-8 to TRBJ1-1, with TRBD1 as a possible D gene (6 bases). CDR3 coding DNA: TGTGCCAGCAGCTGGGAGCAGACAGGTGGGAGCACTGAAGCTTTCTTT. It is translated as CASSWEQTGGSTEAFF.